This TCR beta chain was captured by sequencing in a study of regulatory T cells in long-lasting Graves disease. Study as a whole: With positive TSH receptor antibodies and over 5 years of antithyroid drugs, Graves' disease was considered persistent. Study findings and constraints: Newly diagnosed disease favored TRBV20-1 and TRBJ2-1 over persistent disease. The study found lower TCR diversity in persistent Graves' patients than in newly diagnosed ones.

This clonotype appeared many times. The antigen is not known. Trimming cost V 3 bases and J 1 base, with 6 bases left between them. CDR3 length: 13 amino acids. Looked up from germline, CDR1 is MNHNS and CDR2 is SASEGT. CDR3-region Arm-PCR and iRepertoire HTBI primers produced the TCR beta libraries. TCRdb passed the multiplex PCR reads through MiXCR, listing each CDR3 protein once. The sample gives hundreds of thousands of distinct CDR3 sequences, 20% to 25% of which show up once; 10% to 15% is in the top ten. The time point is: persistent/refractory GD, antithyroid drugs over 5 years with positive TRAb. There was RNA extracted from PBMCs, and the TCR library was made from it. A peripheral blood sample, about 9.4 milliliters in volume, was drawn into EDTA tubes.

The source is a female donor with Graves disease. V gene TRBV6-1 combines with J gene TRBJ1-1; no firm D call. The starting material was peripheral blood mononuclear cells (PBMCs), obtained when the disease was refractory, from a patient treated with antithyroid drugs. The CDR3 region is CASSDLGNTEAFF. The CDR3 DNA is TGTGCCAGCAGTGATCTGGGGAACACTGAAGCTTTCTTT.